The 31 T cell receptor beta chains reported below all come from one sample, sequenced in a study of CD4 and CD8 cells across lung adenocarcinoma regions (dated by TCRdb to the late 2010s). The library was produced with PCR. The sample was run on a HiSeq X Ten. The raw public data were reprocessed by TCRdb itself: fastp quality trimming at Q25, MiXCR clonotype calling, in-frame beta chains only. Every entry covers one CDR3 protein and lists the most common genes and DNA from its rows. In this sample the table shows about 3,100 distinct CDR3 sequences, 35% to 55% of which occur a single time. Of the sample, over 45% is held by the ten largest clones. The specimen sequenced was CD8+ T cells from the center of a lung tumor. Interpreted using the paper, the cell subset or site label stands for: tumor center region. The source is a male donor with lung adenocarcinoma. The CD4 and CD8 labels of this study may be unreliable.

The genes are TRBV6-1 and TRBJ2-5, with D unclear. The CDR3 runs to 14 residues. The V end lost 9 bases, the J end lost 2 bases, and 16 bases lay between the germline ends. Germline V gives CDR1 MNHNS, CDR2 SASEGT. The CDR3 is CASAREPTQETQYF. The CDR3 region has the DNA TGTGCCAGTGCACGTGAGCCTACGCAAGAGACCCAGTACTTC.

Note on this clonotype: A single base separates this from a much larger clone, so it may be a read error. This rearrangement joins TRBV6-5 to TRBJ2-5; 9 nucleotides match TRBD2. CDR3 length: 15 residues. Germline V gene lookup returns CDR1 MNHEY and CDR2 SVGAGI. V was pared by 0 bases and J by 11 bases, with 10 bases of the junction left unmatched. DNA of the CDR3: TGTGCCAGCAGTTACTCGACTAGCGGACACGGTGAGCAGTACTTC. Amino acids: CASSYSTSGHGEQYF.

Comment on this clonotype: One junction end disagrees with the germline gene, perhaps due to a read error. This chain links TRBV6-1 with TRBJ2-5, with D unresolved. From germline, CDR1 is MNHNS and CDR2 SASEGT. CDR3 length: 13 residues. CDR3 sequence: CASSDQCQETQYF. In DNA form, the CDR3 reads TGTGCCAGCAGTGACCAGTGCCAAGAGACGCAGTACTTC.

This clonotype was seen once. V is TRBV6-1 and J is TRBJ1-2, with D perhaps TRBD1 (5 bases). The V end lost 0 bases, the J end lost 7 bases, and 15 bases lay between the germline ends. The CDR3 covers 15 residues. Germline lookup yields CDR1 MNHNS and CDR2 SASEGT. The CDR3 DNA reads TGTGCCAGCAGTGAAGCCCGGGGCGCTTACGGTGGCTACACCTTC. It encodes CASSEARGAYGGYTF.

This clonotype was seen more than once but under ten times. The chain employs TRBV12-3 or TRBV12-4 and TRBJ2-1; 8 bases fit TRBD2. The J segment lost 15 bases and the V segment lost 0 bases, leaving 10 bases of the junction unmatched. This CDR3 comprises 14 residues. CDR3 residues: CASSLAQSGTRRFF. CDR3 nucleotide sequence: TGTGCCAGCAGTTTAGCGCAATCCGGGACTAGGAGGTTCTTC.

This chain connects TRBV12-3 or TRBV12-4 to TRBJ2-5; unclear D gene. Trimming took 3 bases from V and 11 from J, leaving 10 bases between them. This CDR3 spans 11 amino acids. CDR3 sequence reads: CASSLGGEQYF. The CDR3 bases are TGTGCCAGCAGTTTGGGTGGTGAGCAGTACTTC.

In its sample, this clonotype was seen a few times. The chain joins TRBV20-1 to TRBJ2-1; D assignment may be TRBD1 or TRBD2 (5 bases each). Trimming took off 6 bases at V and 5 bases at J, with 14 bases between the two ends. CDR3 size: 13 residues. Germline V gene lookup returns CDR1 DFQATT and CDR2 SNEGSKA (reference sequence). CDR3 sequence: CSAPPGSNNEQFF. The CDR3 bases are TGCAGTGCCCCGCCAGGGAGCAACAATGAGCAGTTCTTC.

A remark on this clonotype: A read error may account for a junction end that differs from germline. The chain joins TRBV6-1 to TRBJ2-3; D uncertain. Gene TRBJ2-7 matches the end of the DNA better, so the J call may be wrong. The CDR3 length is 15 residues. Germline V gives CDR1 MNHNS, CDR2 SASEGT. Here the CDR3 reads CARSEWARVTDTQYF. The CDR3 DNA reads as TGTGCCCGCAGTGAATGGGCGCGCGTCACAGACACGCAGTACTTC.

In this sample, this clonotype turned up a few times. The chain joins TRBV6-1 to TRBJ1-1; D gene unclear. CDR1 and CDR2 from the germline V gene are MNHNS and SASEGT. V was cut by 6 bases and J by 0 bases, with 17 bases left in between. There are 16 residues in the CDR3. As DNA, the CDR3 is TGTGCCAGCAGCATCACCGGGTCGATTATGAACACTGAAGCTTTCTTT. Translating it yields CASSITGSIMNTEAFF.

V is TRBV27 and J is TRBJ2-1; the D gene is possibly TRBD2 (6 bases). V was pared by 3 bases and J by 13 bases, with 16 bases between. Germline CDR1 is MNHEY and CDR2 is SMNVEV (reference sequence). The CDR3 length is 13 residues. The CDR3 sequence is CASSFRGGETQFF. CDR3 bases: TGTGCCAGCAGTTTTCGGGGAGGAGAGACCCAGTTCTTC.

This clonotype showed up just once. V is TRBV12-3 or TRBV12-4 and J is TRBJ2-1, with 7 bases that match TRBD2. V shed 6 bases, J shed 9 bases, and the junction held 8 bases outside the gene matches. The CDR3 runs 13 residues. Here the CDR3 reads CASSPQGGSEQFF. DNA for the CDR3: TGTGCCAGCAGCCCTCAGGGAGGGAGTGAGCAGTTCTTC.

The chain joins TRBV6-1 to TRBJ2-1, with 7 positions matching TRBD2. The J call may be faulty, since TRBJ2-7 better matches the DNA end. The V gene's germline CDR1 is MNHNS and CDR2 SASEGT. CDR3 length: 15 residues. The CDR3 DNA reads TGTGCCAGCAGTGAAGCTAGCGGAGCGGGATACGAGCAGTACTTC. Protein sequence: CASSEASGAGYEQYF.

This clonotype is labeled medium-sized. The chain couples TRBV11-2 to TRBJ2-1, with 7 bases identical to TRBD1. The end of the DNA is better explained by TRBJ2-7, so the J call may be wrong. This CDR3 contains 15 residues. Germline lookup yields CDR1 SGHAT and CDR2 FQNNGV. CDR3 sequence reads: CASSLQGDTFYEQYF. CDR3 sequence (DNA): TGTGCCAGCAGCCTCCAGGGGGATACTTTCTACGAGCAGTACTTC.

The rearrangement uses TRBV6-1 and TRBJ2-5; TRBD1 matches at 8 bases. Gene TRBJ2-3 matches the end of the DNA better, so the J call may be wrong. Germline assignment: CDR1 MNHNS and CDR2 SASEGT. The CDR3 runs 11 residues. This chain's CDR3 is CASGTGRPQYF. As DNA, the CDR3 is TGTGCCAGCGGGACAGGCCGTCCCCAGTATTTT.

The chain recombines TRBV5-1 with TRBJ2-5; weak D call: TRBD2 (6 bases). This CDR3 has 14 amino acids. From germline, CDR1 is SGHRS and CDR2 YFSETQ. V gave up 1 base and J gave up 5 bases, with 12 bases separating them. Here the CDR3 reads CASSLLEGRETQYF. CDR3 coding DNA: TGCGCCAGCAGCTTGCTAGAGGGGAGGGAGACCCAGTACTTC. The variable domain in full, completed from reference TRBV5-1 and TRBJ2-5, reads KAGVTQTPRYLIKTRGQQVTLSCSPISGHRSVSWYQQTPGQGLQFLFEYFSETQRNKGNFPGRFSGRQFSNSRSEMNVSTLELGDSALYLCASSLLEGRETQYFGPGTRLLVL.

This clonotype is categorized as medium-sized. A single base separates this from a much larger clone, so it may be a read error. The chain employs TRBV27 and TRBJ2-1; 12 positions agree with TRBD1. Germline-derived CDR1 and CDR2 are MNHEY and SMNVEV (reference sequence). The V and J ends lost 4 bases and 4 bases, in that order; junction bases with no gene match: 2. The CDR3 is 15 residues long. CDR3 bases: TGTGCCAGCAGTTGGGACAGGGGGCCTTACAATGAGCAGTTCTTC. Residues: CASSWDRGPYNEQFF.

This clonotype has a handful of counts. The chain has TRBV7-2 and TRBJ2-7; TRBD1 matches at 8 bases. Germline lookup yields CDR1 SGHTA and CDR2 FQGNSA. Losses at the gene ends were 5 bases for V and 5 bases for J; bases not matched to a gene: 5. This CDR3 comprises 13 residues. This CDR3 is CASSPGQGNEQYF. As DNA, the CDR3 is TGTGCCAGCAGCCCAGGACAGGGCAACGAGCAGTACTTC.

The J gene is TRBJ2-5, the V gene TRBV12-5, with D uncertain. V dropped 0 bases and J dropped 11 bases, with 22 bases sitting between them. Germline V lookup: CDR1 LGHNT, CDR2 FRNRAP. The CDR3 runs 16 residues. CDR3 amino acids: CASGLVIGNTYNEQYF. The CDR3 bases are TGTGCTAGTGGTTTGGTAATCGGTAATACCTACAATGAGCAGTACTTC.

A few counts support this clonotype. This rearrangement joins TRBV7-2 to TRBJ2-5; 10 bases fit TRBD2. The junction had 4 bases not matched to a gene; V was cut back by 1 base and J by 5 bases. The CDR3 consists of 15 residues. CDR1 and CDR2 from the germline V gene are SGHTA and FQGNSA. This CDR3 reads CASSLVAGLAETQYF. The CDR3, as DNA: TGTGCCAGCAGCTTAGTGGCGGGACTAGCGGAGACCCAGTACTTC.

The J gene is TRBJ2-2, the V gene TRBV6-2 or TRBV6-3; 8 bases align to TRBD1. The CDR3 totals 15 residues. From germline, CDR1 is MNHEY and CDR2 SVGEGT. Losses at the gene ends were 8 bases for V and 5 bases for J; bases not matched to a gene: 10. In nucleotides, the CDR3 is TGTGCCAGCGTCGAGCCAGGGGGCTATACCGGGGAGCTGTTTTTT. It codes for CASVEPGGYTGELFF.

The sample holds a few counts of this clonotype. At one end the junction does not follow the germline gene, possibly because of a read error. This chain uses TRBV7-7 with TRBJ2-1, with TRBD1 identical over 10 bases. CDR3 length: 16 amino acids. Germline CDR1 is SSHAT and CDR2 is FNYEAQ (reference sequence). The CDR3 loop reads CASSASLPGQGNEQFF. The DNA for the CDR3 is TGTGCTAGCAGCGCTAGTCTTCCGGGACAGGGGAATGAGCAGTTCTTC. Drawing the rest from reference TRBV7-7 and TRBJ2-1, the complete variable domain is GAGVSQSPRYKVTKRGQDVTLRCDPISSHATLYWYQQALGQGPEFLTYFNYEAQPDKSGLPSDRFSAERPEGSISTLTIQRTEQRDSAMYRCASSASLPGQGNEQFFGPGTRLTVL.

CDR3 nucleotides: TGTGCCATCAGAACAGGGGGCGCGGGGAACACTGAAGCTTTCTTT. As protein: CAIRTGGAGNTEAFF. The genes are TRBV10-3 and TRBJ1-1, with 9 bases fitting TRBD1. Germline CDR1 reads ENHRY; CDR2 reads SYGVKD. There are 15 residues in the CDR3. Losses at the gene ends were 6 bases for V and 1 base for J; bases not matched to a gene: 6.

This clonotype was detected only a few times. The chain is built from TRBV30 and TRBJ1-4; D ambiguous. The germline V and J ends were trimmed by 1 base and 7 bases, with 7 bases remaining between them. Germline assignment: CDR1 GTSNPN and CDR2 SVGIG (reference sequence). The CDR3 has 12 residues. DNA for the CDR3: TGTGCCTGGAGTGAAGTCGTTGAAAAACTGTTTTTT. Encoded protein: CAWSEVVEKLFF.

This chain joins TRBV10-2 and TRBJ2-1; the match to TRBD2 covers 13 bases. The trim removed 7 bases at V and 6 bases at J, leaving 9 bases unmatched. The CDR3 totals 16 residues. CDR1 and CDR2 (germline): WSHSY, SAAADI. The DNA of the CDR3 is TGCGCCAGCATGAACCCCGGGACTAGCGGGGCCAATGAGCAGTTCTTC. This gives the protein CASMNPGTSGANEQFF.

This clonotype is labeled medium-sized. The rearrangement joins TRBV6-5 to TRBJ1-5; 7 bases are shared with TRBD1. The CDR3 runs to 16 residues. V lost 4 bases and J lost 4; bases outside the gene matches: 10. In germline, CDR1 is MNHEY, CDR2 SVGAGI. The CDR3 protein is CASSSRTGLTNQPQHF. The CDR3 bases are TGTGCCAGCAGTTCTCGGACAGGACTGACTAATCAGCCCCAGCATTTT.

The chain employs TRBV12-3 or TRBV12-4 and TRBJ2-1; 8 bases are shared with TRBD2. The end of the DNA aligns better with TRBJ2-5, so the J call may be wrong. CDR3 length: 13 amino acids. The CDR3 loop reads CASKAGAQETQYF. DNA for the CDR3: TGTGCCAGCAAAGCGGGAGCCCAAGAGACCCAGTACTTC.

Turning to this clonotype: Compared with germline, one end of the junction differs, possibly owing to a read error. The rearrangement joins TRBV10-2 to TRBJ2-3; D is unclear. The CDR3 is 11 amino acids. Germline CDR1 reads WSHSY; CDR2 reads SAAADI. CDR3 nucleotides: TGCGCCAGCAGTGCCACAGACATGCAGTATTTC. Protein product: CASSATDMQYF.

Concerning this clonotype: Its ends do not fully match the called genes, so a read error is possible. The chain's CDR3 is CAGIEAREPDTQYF. Here the CDR3 DNA reads TGTGCGGGCATTGAGGCCCGCGAGCCAGATACGCAGTATTTC. The chain is built from TRBV6-1 and TRBJ2-3; no firm D call. There are 14 residues in the CDR3. Germline V lookup: CDR1 MNHNS, CDR2 SASEGT.

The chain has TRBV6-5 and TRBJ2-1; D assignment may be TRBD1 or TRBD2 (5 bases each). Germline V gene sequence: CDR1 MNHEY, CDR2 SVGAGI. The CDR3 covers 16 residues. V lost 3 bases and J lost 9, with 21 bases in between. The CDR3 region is CASSYRDATGGGEQFF. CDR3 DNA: TGTGCCAGCAGTTATCGGGACGCGACGGGTGGAGGTGAGCAGTTCTTC.

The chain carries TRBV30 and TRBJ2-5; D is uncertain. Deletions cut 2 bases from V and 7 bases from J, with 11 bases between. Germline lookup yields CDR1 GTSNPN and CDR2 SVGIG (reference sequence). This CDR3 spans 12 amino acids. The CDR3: CAWSKSFGTQYF. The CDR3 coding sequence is TGTGCCTGGAGTAAGAGTTTTGGGACCCAGTACTTC.

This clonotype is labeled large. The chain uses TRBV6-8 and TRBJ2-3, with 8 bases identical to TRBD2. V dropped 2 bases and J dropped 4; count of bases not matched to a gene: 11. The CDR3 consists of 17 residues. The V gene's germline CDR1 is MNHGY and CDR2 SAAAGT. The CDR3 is CASSYPLAERGADTQYF. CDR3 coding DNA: TGTGCCAGCAGTTACCCACTAGCGGAACGGGGTGCAGATACGCAGTATTTT.